One sample yielded the 21 T cell receptor beta chains listed below, sequenced in a study of cytomegalovirus exposure and HLA in healthy donors. Primers for the PCR totalled 60 Vbeta and 13 Jbeta. The protocol was immunoSEQ multiplex PCR, while the TCRdb copy is restricted to in-frame clones and leaves out a portion. Of around 150,000 clones in the sample, 82% were seen once. The sequenced material came from PBMCs. The receptors stem from a girl aged 5-17 years in good health and CMV-seropositive.

The J gene is TRBJ2-1, the V gene TRBV5-4; 10 bases are a match to TRBD2. This CDR3 spans 20 amino acids. CDR1 is SGHNT and CDR2 is YYREEE in the germline V gene (reference sequence). J gave up 9 bases and V 4 bases, and 25 bases lay outside the gene matches. CDR3 in amino acids: CASSRWLGGEREGPSGEQFF. The CDR3 coding sequence is TGTGCCAGCAGCAGGTGGTTGGGCGGGGAGCGGGAGGGCCCGTCAGGTGAGCAGTTCTTC.

V gene TRBV10-3 combines with J gene TRBJ2-2; 8 positions agree with TRBD1. V lost 2 bases and J lost 5; bases outside the gene matches: 13. The germline gives CDR1 ENHRY, CDR2 SYGVKD. This CDR3 is 18 amino acids long. The CDR3 nucleotides read TGTGCCATCAGTGAGGCCGGACCTTCAGGGGGCCGGACCGGGGAGCTGTTTTTT. This gives the protein CAISEAGPSGGRTGELFF.

This chain uses TRBV27 with TRBJ2-3; 8 positions match TRBD1. V shed 3 bases and J 5 bases; nucleotides not matched to a gene: 7. CDR1 MNHEY and CDR2 SMNVEV come from the germline V gene (reference sequence). The length of the CDR3 is 15 residues. CDR3 sequence reads: CASSFGTGGEDTQYF. For the CDR3, the DNA is TGTGCCAGCAGTTTCGGAACAGGGGGAGAAGATACGCAGTATTTT.

The chain combines TRBV19 with TRBJ1-2; the D is unclear. V was clipped by 7 bases and J by 4 bases, with 16 bases between them. The CDR3 sequence is 14 residues long. Looked up from germline, CDR1 is LNHDA and CDR2 is SQIVND (reference sequence). The CDR3 DNA reads TGTGCCAGTATTGCCGGAGGGCTTTCCTATGGCTACACCTTC. Translation gives CASIAGGLSYGYTF.

This clone was detected only a few times. The V call is TRBV29-1, the J call TRBJ2-1; D may be TRBD2 (6 bases). Per germline, CDR1 SQVTM and CDR2 ANQGSEA. There are 14 residues in the CDR3. V lost 7 bases to trimming and J lost 9 bases, with 22 bases between them. Written as DNA, the CDR3 is TGCAGCGGAGAGACTAGTAGAAGCCGTCGTGAGCAGTTCTTC. It translates to CSGETSRSRREQFF.

This clone was seen more than once but under ten times. This sequence joins TRBV11-1 and TRBJ2-7, with 7 bases that match TRBD1. The CDR3 has 13 residues. J was trimmed by 4 bases and V by 7 bases; bases with no gene match: 7. Germline loops: CDR1 SGHAT, CDR2 FQDESV (reference sequence). The CDR3 DNA is TGTGCCAGCACCCACACGGACAGGTACGAGCAGTACTTC. It is translated as CASTHTDRYEQYF.

This rearrangement joins TRBV27 to TRBJ2-7; D unclear. The CDR3 sequence is 12 residues long. V lost 5 bases and J 6 bases, leaving 11 bases between the germline ends. Germline assignment: CDR1 MNHEY and CDR2 SMNVEV (reference sequence). This CDR3 is CASSGIEAEQYF. CDR3 DNA sequence: TGTGCCAGCAGTGGAATAGAGGCCGAGCAGTACTTC.

This chain's CDR3 is CASDRGEDTGELFF. Here the CDR3 DNA reads TGTGCCAGCGACAGGGGCGAGGACACCGGGGAGCTGTTTTTT. The chain is built from TRBV6-1 and TRBJ2-2; 8 nucleotides agree with TRBD1. Germline V gene sequence: CDR1 MNHNS, CDR2 SASEGT. Unmatched junction bases numbered 5, after V lost 8 bases and J lost 3 bases. The CDR3 consists of 14 residues.

The V gene is TRBV10-3, the J gene TRBJ2-2, with 7 bases identical to TRBD2. V was pared by 0 bases and J by 7 bases, with 14 bases of the junction left unmatched. Looked up from germline, CDR1 is ENHRY and CDR2 is SYGVKD. This CDR3 comprises 18 residues. The CDR3, as DNA: TGTGCCATCAGTGAGTCGACTCTGGGACTACTAAAAGGCGGGGAGCTGTTTTTT. Residues: CAISESTLGLLKGGELFF.

The rearrangement links TRBV30 to TRBJ1-1; the D gene is possibly TRBD1 (5 bases). V lost 0 bases, J lost 0 bases, and 11 bases lay in between. The CDR3 is made up of 15 amino acids. In germline, CDR1 is GTSNPN, CDR2 SVGIG (reference sequence). CDR3 residues: CAWSVWGVVNTEAFF. CDR3 sequence (DNA): TGTGCCTGGAGTGTATGGGGGGTGGTGAACACTGAAGCTTTCTTT.

The chain carries TRBV6-5 and TRBJ2-7; 8 nucleotides agree with TRBD2. Trimming at V came to 6 bases and at J to 4 bases, leaving 5 bases not matched to a gene. The germline V gene has CDR1 MNHEY and CDR2 SVGAGI. CDR3 length: 13 residues. The CDR3 is CASSRGLGYEQYF. Written as DNA, the CDR3 is TGTGCCAGCAGCAGGGGACTAGGGTACGAGCAGTACTTC.

The gene calls are TRBV6-5 and TRBJ2-7; 12 nucleotides line up with TRBD1. This CDR3 has 14 residues. The V and J ends lost 5 bases and 6 bases, in that order; junction bases with no gene match: 5. Germline V lookup: CDR1 MNHEY, CDR2 SVGAGI. CDR3 loop: CASSPGQGAFEQYF. The DNA of the CDR3 is TGTGCCAGCAGTCCGGGACAGGGGGCGTTCGAGCAGTACTTC.

The CDR3 DNA reads as TGTGCCAGCAGTTTGGGGTCGGGACAGACATATACCCGCTTCTATGGCTACACCTTC. It encodes CASSLGSGQTYTRFYGYTF. This chain connects TRBV27 to TRBJ1-2; 7 positions match TRBD1. Looked up from germline, CDR1 is MNHEY and CDR2 is SMNVEV (reference sequence). The CDR3 sequence is 19 residues long. J was trimmed by 4 bases and V by 3 bases; bases with no gene match: 20.

The chain has TRBV21-1 and TRBJ2-7; the DNA was not compared with TRBD1, the D call given in the table. TRBV21-1 is shown as a pseudogene. CDR3 length: 17 residues. The CDR3 nucleotides read TGTGCCAGCAGCAAAGAGATAGTAACAGAGAGCTCCTACGAGCAGTACTTC. As protein: CASSKEIVTESSYEQYF.

This clone was found once. The rearrangement links TRBV5-1 to TRBJ1-4; TRBD1 aligns across 7 bases. V was clipped by 0 bases and J by 4 bases; unmatched bases: 0. This CDR3 contains 14 residues. CDR1 and CDR2 (germline): SGHRS, YFSETQ. The CDR3 here is CASSLGQGNEKLFF. The DNA of the CDR3 is TGCGCCAGCAGCTTGGGACAGGGTAATGAAAAACTGTTTTTT.

This rearrangement joins TRBV7-2 to TRBJ2-1; TRBD2 matches 10 bases. The length of the CDR3 is 17 residues. CDR1 is SGHTA, CDR2 FQGNSA, per germline. Trimming removed 0 bases from V and 7 bases from J; junction bases left unmatched: 9. DNA for the CDR3: TGTGCCAGCAGCTTAGCCACACTAGCGGGATTGGGTAATGAGCAGTTCTTC. The encoded protein is CASSLATLAGLGNEQFF.

The chain uses TRBV29-1 and TRBJ1-2, with unresolved D. This CDR3 comprises 14 residues. Germline V CDR1 and CDR2: SQVTM, ANQGSEA. Trimming shortened V by 0 bases and J by 6 bases, and 14 bases separated the two germline ends. For the CDR3, the DNA is TGCAGCGTTGAAGATCTCGGGATGGCGGATGGCTACACCTTC. It is translated as CSVEDLGMADGYTF.

This clone has more than one count but fewer than ten. The chain combines TRBV5-6 with TRBJ2-1; TRBD2 might be the D (5 bases). Germline V gene data show CDR1 as SGHDT and CDR2 as YYEEEE. The V end lost 0 bases, the J end lost 3 bases, and 7 bases lay between the germline ends. The CDR3 length is 14 residues. Written as DNA, the CDR3 is TGTGCCAGCAGCTTGGGGACTCTCTACAATGAGCAGTTCTTC. As protein: CASSLGTLYNEQFF.

This chain joins TRBV5-1 and TRBJ2-2; TRBD1 matches 7 bases. Germline loops: CDR1 SGHRS, CDR2 YFSETQ. With V trimmed by 1 base and J by 0 bases, 0 bases remained unmatched. CDR3 length: 15 residues. In DNA, the CDR3 is TGCGCCAGCAGCTTGCAGGGGGCGAACACCGGGGAGCTGTTTTTT. The encoded protein is CASSLQGANTGELFF.

The chain has TRBV6-6 and TRBJ1-2; 9 bases align to TRBD1. V was clipped by 0 bases and J by 7 bases; unmatched bases: 3. Germline V gene lookup returns CDR1 MNHNY and CDR2 SVGAGI (reference sequence). This CDR3 has 14 amino acids. Written as DNA, the CDR3 is TGTGCCAGCAGTTACTCGGACAGGGGTCCTGGCTACACCTTC. Its protein is CASSYSDRGPGYTF.

The chain links TRBV18 to TRBJ1-1; 8 nucleotides match TRBD1. V gave up 3 bases and J gave up 3 bases; unmatched junction bases: 9. The CDR3 extends over 16 amino acids. CDR1 and CDR2 (germline): KGHSH, LQKENI. CDR3 DNA sequence: TGTGCCAGCTCACCCCGAGGACAGGGCGGGGACACTGAAGCTTTCTTT. Translation: CASSPRGQGGDTEAFF.